This is a list of T cell receptor beta chains from one sample in a study of breast tumors, draining lymph nodes, adjacent tissues. MiXCR was run by TCRdb on the multiplex PCR reads, yielding one entry per CDR3 protein. The sample carries some 250,000 distinct CDR3 sequences, less than 45% recorded once. Sequencing was done on a sample of axillary lymph node tissue. The receptors derive from a female donor with breast cancer. Some clones in this sample may be carry-over from other donors' samples. Each CDR3 is given with its conserved first and last residue. Each record gives: D gene, V gene, CDR3 length, CDR3 protein. The D gene is left open where the match is weak.

>TRBD2|TRBV20-1|15
CSARVYGGGADTQYF
>NA|TRBV7-2|16
CASSRFQGGGTDTQYF
>NA|TRBV6-5|13
CASSHGGGDTQYF
>TRBD1|TRBV27|13
CTSGQALTYEQYF
>NA|TRBV15|12
CATAIGWTEAFF
>NA|TRBV2|14
CASRLQTENSPLHF
>NA|TRBV20-1|14
CSARAGVIGYGYTF
>TRBD1|TRBV19|15
CASSIKGAEVTEQFF
>NA|TRBV4-3|15
CASSQDASTTDTQYF
>NA|TRBV6-5|15
CASRGTSVSNSPLHF
>TRBD2|TRBV7-3|16
CASSSPGLAGGDTQYF
>NA|TRBV20-1|13
CSARWWGRDTQYF
>NA|TRBV11-2|15
CASSLGPISTDTQYF
>TRBD1|TRBV19|16
CASIRSGTENTGELFF
>TRBD1|TRBV5-4|13
CASSLDRDVEAFF
>NA|TRBV7-2|15
CASSLASGQLYGYTF
>TRBD2|TRBV28|15
CASSSAGGITDTQYF
>NA|TRBV15|14
CATSSLTRVDGYTF
>NA|TRBV29-1|13
CSVARQATYEQYF
>TRBD1|TRBV12-3/TRBV12-4|15
CASSSQTGGGYGYTF
>NA|TRBV4-1|12
CASSQVSGEQYF
>NA|TRBV11-2|14
CASSLDGTPGAQYF
>TRBD2|TRBV18|15
CASSGGRGEVYEQYF
>TRBD1|TRBV5-1|16
CASSLSGQGLGNEQFF
>NA|TRBV10-3|13
CAIAEQADDIQYF
>NA|TRBV7-9|15
CTSMAGGSGANVLPF